The rows below give T cell receptor beta chains drawn from one sample of a study of cytomegalovirus exposure and HLA in healthy donors. The data were produced by immunoSEQ multiplex PCR, yet TCRdb's version contains in-frame clones alone and is incomplete. Of 150,000 to 200,000 clones listed, about 70% were seen once; the top ten hold approximately 3%. The sequencing sample was made of PBMCs. Source of these receptors: a male donor in good health and CMV-seronegative. CDR3s include the opening cysteine and the closing phenylalanine or tryptophan. Each record gives: D gene, V gene, J gene, clone size, CDR3 protein, CDR3 DNA. A D gene is named only where the DNA matches it firmly. Clone size is shown for a subset of rows, as once, few, many or a class of expanded clone.

D gene: .; V gene: TRBV10-3; J gene: TRBJ1-5; clone size: .; CDR3 protein: CAISESELVGEPQHF; CDR3 DNA: TGTGCCATCAGTGAGTCGGAGTTAGTCGGAGAGCCCCAGCATTTT
D gene: .; V gene: TRBV5-1; J gene: TRBJ1-5; clone size: .; CDR3 protein: CASSFSHGGPQPQHF; CDR3 DNA: TGCGCCAGCAGCTTTAGTCACGGGGGGCCTCAGCCCCAGCATTTT
D gene: .; V gene: TRBV5-6; J gene: TRBJ2-1; clone size: .; CDR3 protein: CASSSLRLGGRSNEQFF; CDR3 DNA: TGTGCCAGCAGCTCCCTCCGCCTCGGGGGGCGGTCGAATGAGCAGTTCTTC
D gene: .; V gene: TRBV11-2; J gene: TRBJ2-7; clone size: .; CDR3 protein: CASSSARGRRGNEQYF; CDR3 DNA: TGTGCCAGCAGCAGCGCCAGGGGCAGGCGTGGAAACGAGCAGTACTTC
D gene: TRBD1; V gene: TRBV5-5; J gene: TRBJ1-1; clone size: .; CDR3 protein: CASKGTGLNTEAFF; CDR3 DNA: TGTGCCAGCAAAGGGACAGGGTTGAACACTGAAGCTTTCTTT
D gene: TRBD2; V gene: TRBV28; J gene: TRBJ2-1; clone size: few; CDR3 protein: CASSLGGSGIYNEQFF; CDR3 DNA: TGTGCCAGCAGTTTAGGGGGTAGCGGGATCTACAATGAGCAGTTCTTC
D gene: TRBD1; V gene: TRBV7-3; J gene: TRBJ2-2; clone size: .; CDR3 protein: CASSLRPGGPTNTGELFF; CDR3 DNA: TGTGCCAGCAGCTTACGACCAGGGGGACCTACGAACACCGGGGAGCTGTTTTTT
D gene: TRBD1; V gene: TRBV7-2; J gene: TRBJ1-5; clone size: .; CDR3 protein: CASSPLGQLPQPQHF; CDR3 DNA: TGTGCCAGCAGCCCTCTGGGACAGCTACCTCAGCCCCAGCATTTT
D gene: .; V gene: TRBV6-1; J gene: TRBJ2-7; clone size: .; CDR3 protein: CASSEGTHPFYEQYF; CDR3 DNA: TGTGCCAGCAGTGAAGGGACACACCCATTTTACGAGCAGTACTTC
D gene: .; V gene: TRBV9; J gene: TRBJ2-2; clone size: .; CDR3 protein: CASSDGTPNTGELFF; CDR3 DNA: TGTGCCAGCAGCGACGGGACTCCGAACACCGGGGAGCTGTTTTTT
D gene: TRBD1; V gene: TRBV28; J gene: TRBJ1-2; clone size: .; CDR3 protein: CASILTGTYGYTF; CDR3 DNA: TGTGCCAGCATCTTGACAGGGACCTATGGCTACACCTTC
D gene: TRBD2; V gene: TRBV28; J gene: TRBJ2-7; clone size: .; CDR3 protein: CASSLETSGKQYF; CDR3 DNA: TGTGCCAGCAGTTTAGAGACTAGCGGCAAGCAGTACTTC
D gene: .; V gene: TRBV4-1; J gene: TRBJ1-1; clone size: .; CDR3 protein: CASSLPWNTEAFF; CDR3 DNA: TGCGCCAGCAGCCTTCCTTGGAACACTGAAGCTTTCTTT
D gene: .; V gene: TRBV6-5; J gene: TRBJ2-7; clone size: .; CDR3 protein: CASSMGLKGEQYF; CDR3 DNA: TGTGCCAGCAGCATGGGACTCAAAGGGGAGCAGTACTTC
D gene: TRBD2; V gene: TRBV30; J gene: TRBJ2-1; clone size: .; CDR3 protein: CAWSVQSGGYEQFF; CDR3 DNA: TGTGCCTGGAGTGTACAGAGCGGGGGGTATGAGCAGTTCTTC
D gene: .; V gene: TRBV28; J gene: TRBJ2-1; clone size: .; CDR3 protein: CASSLQGDEQFF; CDR3 DNA: TGTGCCAGCAGTCTACAGGGTGATGAGCAGTTCTTC
D gene: TRBD1; V gene: TRBV6-1; J gene: TRBJ2-5; clone size: .; CDR3 protein: CASSEPQGAETQYF; CDR3 DNA: TGTGCCAGCAGTGAGCCGCAGGGGGCTGAGACCCAGTACTTC
D gene: TRBD1; V gene: TRBV9; J gene: TRBJ2-1; clone size: .; CDR3 protein: CASSAGGQYSHEQFF; CDR3 DNA: TGTGCCAGCAGCGCTGGGGGACAGTATTCTCATGAGCAGTTCTTC
D gene: .; V gene: TRBV5-1; J gene: TRBJ1-2; clone size: once; CDR3 protein: CASSFGQYGYTF; CDR3 DNA: TGCGCCAGCAGTTTCGGACAGTATGGCTACACCTTC
D gene: TRBD1; V gene: TRBV5-6; J gene: TRBJ1-6; clone size: .; CDR3 protein: CASSRNRGSSPLHF; CDR3 DNA: TGTGCCAGCAGCCGGAACAGGGGAAGCTCACCCCTCCACTTT
D gene: TRBD1; V gene: TRBV2; J gene: TRBJ1-1; clone size: .; CDR3 protein: CASSERGQGRSLAFF; CDR3 DNA: TGTGCCAGCAGTGAACGGGGACAGGGGAGGAGCTTAGCTTTCTTT
D gene: .; V gene: TRBV7-9; J gene: TRBJ1-6; clone size: .; CDR3 protein: CSSSLRGSYNSPLHF; CDR3 DNA: TGTTCCAGCAGCCTACGGGGGTCGTATAATTCACCCCTCCACTTT